This T cell receptor beta chain is drawn from a study of vaccination and CD4 T cells after COVID-19. Study-wide context: Spike peptides, overlapping and drawn from SARS-CoV-2, HCoV-NL63, HCoV-OC43 and HCoV-229E, were used to stimulate cells.

The Oncomine TCR Beta short-read assay was what sequenced the DNA obtained from cultured CD4+ T cells. One entry per CDR3 protein results from TCRdb running MiXCR on the PCR reads. The table lists tens of thousands of distinct CDR3 sequences, under 80% of them singletons, with roughly 24% in the top ten. Stated treatment: approximately 9-day PBMC culture with coronavirus spike peptide pools or control peptides (ViraFEST assay). Following a culture period (about nine days), negative selection was used to isolate CD4+ T cells. Deletions cut 0 bases from V and 6 bases from J, with 8 bases between. This CDR3 spans 13 amino acids. Germline V gene data show CDR1 as MNHNS and CDR2 as SASEGT. This clonotype was observed a handful of times. Its target is not known.

The receptor's source is a human donor who received a COVID-19 vaccine. The rearrangement joins TRBV6-1 to TRBJ1-2; D possibly corresponds to TRBD1 (6 bases). Sample: CD4+ T cells from blood, cultured in vitro, taken before SARS-CoV-2 vaccination. The CDR3 sequence: CASSEANRDGYTF. The CDR3 DNA reads as TGTGCCAGCAGTGAAGCAAACAGGGATGGCTACACCTTC.